This note documents a single TCR beta chain sequence. Its target is not known. TCRdb reanalysed the PCR reads using MiXCR and keeps one entry per CDR3 protein. The table includes under 600,000 distinct CDR3 sequences, roughly a fifth detected once. Between the trimmed V and J ends, which lost 7 bases and 0 bases, there was a span of 14 bases. The CDR3 runs to 15 residues. CDR1 and CDR2 (germline): MNHEY, SMNVEV (reference sequence). This entry belongs to a study of molecular identifiers for immune sequencing clone quantification. Findings and caveats of the study: Spiked TCR RNA from one Jurkat cell reportedly showed up when mixed among 800,000 to 1,000,000 naive cells.

The receptor comes from a human donor in good health. Some libraries in this study had Jurkat cell RNA spiked in. This chain joins TRBV27 and TRBJ2-3; D remains ambiguous. Sequencing was performed on naive CD8+ T cells from blood, with Jurkat cell RNA spiked in. The subset: FACS-sorted CD8+CD4-CCR7+CD45RA+ naive T cells. Here the CDR3 reads CASKGRVGSTDTQYF. The CDR3, as DNA: TGTGCCAGCAAAGGGCGCGTGGGTAGCACAGATACGCAGTATTTT.